The 29 T cell receptor beta chains given below trace back to one sample, sequenced in a study of cytotoxic CD8 clonotypes in ibrutinib-treated CLL (dated by TCRdb to the early 2020s). The library was made by the immunoSEQ multiplex PCR assay. TCRdb mirrors the immuneACCESS table, restricted to in-frame sequences. Some clones are absent from its copies; in checked studies, under half trace to an unresolved V gene, and the reason for the others is unknown. The table for this sample lists roughly 220,000 clones; 79% of them were counted only once. The ten largest clones capture approximately 10% of the sample. The sample's time point, from its label and the paper: more than 10 months on ibrutinib. The sample was PBMCs, taken after 12 months of ibrutinib treatment. Receptors were obtained from a human donor with chronic lymphocytic leukemia.

V and J are TRBV28 and TRBJ1-2, with TRBD1 matching 7 bases. The junction had 3 bases not matched to a gene; V was cut back by 6 bases and J by 2 bases. Germline-derived CDR1 and CDR2 are MDHEN and SYDVKM. The CDR3 loop spans 13 amino acids. The CDR3 is CASSLRGNYGYTF. The DNA of the CDR3 is TGTGCCAGCAGCCTCAGGGGGAACTATGGCTACACCTTC.

The CDR3 is CASSLPNQPQHF. CDR3 coding DNA: TGTGCCAGCAGCCTACCAAATCAGCCCCAGCATTTT. The rearrangement uses TRBV7-9 and TRBJ1-5, with unresolved D. Germline V CDR1 and CDR2: SEHNR, FQNEAQ (reference sequence). The CDR3 covers 12 residues. Trimming pared 5 bases from V and 4 bases from J, leaving 6 bases between.

The V gene is TRBV5-1, the J gene TRBJ2-5; tentative D call: TRBD1 (6 bases). CDR3 length: 14 residues. Germline CDR1 and CDR2: SGHRS and YFSETQ. Trimming stripped 4 bases from V and 5 bases from J, with 15 bases between. The CDR3 DNA is TGCGCCAGCAGCATGACCGGGACACTTGAGACCCAGTACTTC. Amino acids: CASSMTGTLETQYF.

The gene calls are TRBV11-2 and TRBJ2-7, with D maybe TRBD1 (5 bases). V shed 1 base and J shed 2 bases, with 9 bases lying between them. The length of the CDR3 is 14 residues. Per germline, CDR1 SGHAT and CDR2 FQNNGV. This CDR3 is CASSLGGNAYEQYF. CDR3 in DNA: TGTGCCAGCAGCTTAGGGGGCAATGCCTACGAGCAGTACTTC.

This clone was counted a few times. The chain combines TRBV27 with TRBJ1-1; D not resolved. Trimming stripped 3 bases from V and 1 base from J, with 12 bases between. Per germline, CDR1 MNHEY and CDR2 SMNVEV (reference sequence). CDR3 length: 15 amino acids. The CDR3 loop reads CASSLGIWSNTEAFF. CDR3 bases: TGTGCCAGCAGTTTGGGGATATGGTCGAACACTGAAGCTTTCTTT.

The V gene is TRBV7-6, the J gene TRBJ2-1; D is uncertain. Per the germline V gene, CDR1 is SGHVS and CDR2 is FNYEAQ. The CDR3 consists of 13 residues. Trimming took 5 bases from V and 8 from J, leaving 13 bases between them. CDR3 DNA: TGTGCCAGCAGCCCCCGGTTAGGGTATGAGCAGTTCTTC. Protein: CASSPRLGYEQFF. Using reference TRBV7-6 and TRBJ2-1 for the parts outside the CDR3, the full variable domain is GAGVSQSPRYKVTKRGQDVALRCDPISGHVSLYWYRQALGQGPEFLTYFNYEAQQDKSGLPNDRFSAERPEGSISTLTIQRTEQRDSAMYRCASSPRLGYEQFFGPGTRLTVL.

This clone was detected once. The V gene is TRBV7-3, the J gene TRBJ2-3, with D perhaps TRBD1 (5 bases). Trimming pared 2 bases from V and 5 bases from J, leaving 11 bases between. The CDR3 has 14 amino acids. Per the germline V gene, CDR1 is SGHTA and CDR2 is FQGTGA. The DNA of the CDR3 is TGTGCCAGCAGCTTAGGAGTAGGGGAAGATACGCAGTATTTT. Residues: CASSLGVGEDTQYF.

This sequence joins TRBV6-6 and TRBJ2-5, with D tentatively TRBD1 or TRBD2 (5 bases each). The CDR3 runs to 14 residues. Trimming removed 8 bases from V and 1 base from J, with 14 bases in between. Looked up from germline, CDR1 is MNHNY and CDR2 is SVGAGI (reference sequence). The CDR3 loop reads CASSWEGTQETQYF. The CDR3, as DNA: TGTGCCAGCTCGTGGGAAGGGACCCAAGAGACCCAGTACTTC.

This chain links TRBV9 with TRBJ1-3, with 7 bases lining up with TRBD1. The germline gives CDR1 SGDLS, CDR2 YYNGEE. V trimming: 0 bases; J trimming: 2 bases; junction bases outside the gene matches: 8. This CDR3 contains 17 residues. Here the CDR3 reads CASSVAVGDRAGNTIYF. The CDR3 DNA follows: TGTGCCAGCAGCGTAGCGGTTGGCGACAGGGCTGGAAACACCATATATTTT.

The V call is TRBV4-1, the J call TRBJ1-1; D might be TRBD1 (5 bases). The CDR3 loop spans 16 amino acids. Trimming took 0 bases from V and 0 from J, leaving 11 bases between them. The germline V gene has CDR1 MGHRA and CDR2 YSYEKL. The CDR3 sequence: CASSQDAGEMNTEAFF. CDR3 coding DNA: TGCGCCAGCAGCCAAGACGCGGGGGAAATGAACACTGAAGCTTTCTTT.

This chain joins TRBV30 and TRBJ1-2; D remains ambiguous. Trimming stripped 5 bases from V and 8 bases from J, with 12 bases between. Germline loops: CDR1 GTSNPN, CDR2 SVGIG (reference sequence). This CDR3 contains 11 residues. CDR3 sequence reads: CAWEASGGYTF. CDR3 DNA sequence: TGTGCCTGGGAGGCGTCAGGCGGCTACACCTTC. The variable domain in full, completed from reference TRBV30 and TRBJ1-2, reads SQTIHQWPATLVQPVGSPLSLECTVEGTSNPNLYWYRQAAGRGLQLLFYSVGIGQISSEVPQNLSASRPQDRQFILSSKKLLLSDSGFYLCAWEASGGYTFGSGTRLTVV.

V and J are TRBV21-1 and TRBJ2-7. TRBV21-1 has pseudogene status. The CDR3 is 15 amino acids. The CDR3 reads CASSKAPGQTYEQYF. The CDR3 DNA is TGTGCCAGCAGCAAAGCCCCGGGGCAGACCTACGAGCAGTACTTC.

This clone was found once. The chain combines TRBV7-3 with TRBJ1-1; TRBD1 matches 7 bases. This CDR3 comprises 16 residues. Trimming removed 0 bases from V and 11 bases from J; junction bases left unmatched: 15. CDR1 and CDR2 (germline): SGHTA, FQGTGA. The CDR3 coding sequence is TGTGCCAGCAGCTTAACGTTAATCGGACAGGTCGAGGGGGCTTTCTTT. Its translation: CASSLTLIGQVEGAFF.

This chain connects TRBV9 to TRBJ2-3; D might be TRBD2 (5 bases). Germline V gene lookup returns CDR1 SGDLS and CDR2 YYNGEE. The V and J ends lost 4 bases and 3 bases respectively, with 18 bases between them. The CDR3 covers 16 residues. The CDR3 reads CASSPHPPTTTDTQYF. For the CDR3, the DNA is TGTGCCAGCAGCCCGCACCCGCCGACTACGACAGATACGCAGTATTTT.

The V call is TRBV6-5, the J call TRBJ1-4; TRBD1 might be the D (6 bases). V gave up 6 bases and J gave up 11 bases, with 16 bases separating them. Germline CDR1 and CDR2: MNHEY and SVGAGI. CDR3 length: 13 residues. The CDR3, as DNA: TGTGCCAGCAGATTAATAGGGGGGAGGAAACTGTTTTTT. Translating it yields CASRLIGGRKLFF.

The rearrangement joins TRBV5-1 to TRBJ1-5; D unclear. V shed 0 bases and J shed 0 bases, with 7 bases lying between them. Germline CDR1 and CDR2: SGHRS and YFSETQ. The CDR3 has 15 amino acids. The CDR3 DNA reads as TGCGCCAGCAGCTTGGATGGGGTTAGCAATCAGCCCCAGCATTTT. It translates to CASSLDGVSNQPQHF.

The gene calls are TRBV7-6 and TRBJ2-5, with TRBD1 matching 7 bases. Germline CDR1 SGHVS, CDR2 FNYEAQ. V shed 1 base, J shed 5 bases, and the junction held 7 bases outside the gene matches. The CDR3 spans 15 residues. CDR3 region: CASSLEARGWETQYF. The CDR3 DNA reads TGTGCCAGCAGCTTAGAGGCCAGGGGGTGGGAGACCCAGTACTTC. The full variable domain, with the rest looked up from reference TRBV7-6 and TRBJ2-5, is GAGVSQSPRYKVTKRGQDVALRCDPISGHVSLYWYRQALGQGPEFLTYFNYEAQQDKSGLPNDRFSAERPEGSISTLTIQRTEQRDSAMYRCASSLEARGWETQYFGPGTRLLVL.

V is TRBV2 and J is TRBJ2-7; perhaps D is TRBD1 or TRBD2 (6 bases each). CDR1 SNHLY and CDR2 FYNNEI come from the germline V gene. Trimming shortened V by 7 bases and J by 3 bases, and 19 bases separated the two germline ends. The CDR3 has 15 amino acids. CDR3 nucleotide sequence: TGTGCCAGCACAAAAGAGGGGGGCCGGCTCTACGAGCAGTACTTC. Amino acids: CASTKEGGRLYEQYF.

The gene calls are TRBV7-6 and TRBJ1-1; D gene uncertain. The length of the CDR3 is 13 residues. In germline, CDR1 is SGHVS, CDR2 FNYEAQ. The ends were cut back, 5 bases at V and 8 bases at J, with 15 bases in the middle. The CDR3 region has the DNA TGTGCCAGCAGCCCCTTCCTTACAGAGGAAGCTTTCTTT. Translated, it gives CASSPFLTEEAFF.

The V and J genes are TRBV5-1 and TRBJ2-7; D remains ambiguous. This CDR3 has 14 amino acids. CDR1 and CDR2 (germline): SGHRS, YFSETQ. V lost 6 bases and J lost 0, with 13 bases in between. The chain's CDR3 is CASNKDPSSYEQYF. CDR3 sequence (DNA): TGCGCCAGCAACAAAGACCCTAGCTCCTACGAGCAGTACTTC.

The J gene is TRBJ2-3, the V gene TRBV5-4, with D tentatively TRBD2 (6 bases). V was cut by 0 bases and J by 0 bases, with 11 bases left in between. Germline lookup yields CDR1 SGHNT and CDR2 YYREEE (reference sequence). This CDR3 is 16 amino acids long. The CDR3 spells CASSLASGLSTDTQYF. The CDR3 nucleotides are TGTGCCAGCAGCTTGGCCTCGGGACTGAGCACAGATACGCAGTATTTT.

This sequence joins TRBV7-9 and TRBJ1-3; D is perhaps TRBD1 (6 bases). There are 16 residues in the CDR3. Trimming cost V 5 bases and J 4 bases, with 18 bases left between them. Looked up from germline, CDR1 is SEHNR and CDR2 is FQNEAQ (reference sequence). CDR3 in amino acids: CASSDKGQGPGNTIYF. CDR3 nucleotide sequence: TGTGCCAGCAGCGACAAAGGGCAGGGGCCAGGAAACACCATATATTTT.

CDR3 bases: TGTGCCAGCACCCGGGACATCCCCAATTCACCCCTCCACTTT. It codes for CASTRDIPNSPLHF. V gene TRBV2 combines with J gene TRBJ1-6; tentatively, D is TRBD1 (6 bases). Trimming took off 7 bases at V and 7 bases at J, with 14 bases between the two ends. Looked up from germline, CDR1 is SNHLY and CDR2 is FYNNEI. This CDR3 has 14 residues.

The CDR3 reads CASSVGEDSYEQYF. CDR3 bases: TGTGCCAGCAGCGTAGGGGAGGACTCCTACGAGCAGTACTTC. This chain links TRBV9 with TRBJ2-7, with a possible D match to TRBD2 (6 bases). Germline CDR1 is SGDLS and CDR2 is YYNGEE. Between the trimmed V and J ends, which lost 0 bases and 0 bases, there was a span of 7 bases. The CDR3 spans 14 residues.

V and J are TRBV4-1 and TRBJ1-1, with unresolved D. Deletions cut 4 bases from V and 1 base from J, with 13 bases between. This CDR3 region has 15 residues. Germline CDR1 and CDR2: MGHRA and YSYEKL. The CDR3 here is CASSPLAMGNTEAFF. The CDR3 region has the DNA TGCGCCAGCAGCCCTCTCGCGATGGGGAACACTGAAGCTTTCTTT.

This chain connects TRBV18 to TRBJ1-2; 7 bases are shared with TRBD1. Germline V CDR1 and CDR2: KGHSH, LQKENI. CDR3 length: 14 residues. Trimming removed 6 bases from V and 8 bases from J; junction bases left unmatched: 12. The CDR3 nucleotides are TGTGCCAGCTCCCCCAGAGCTACAGGGGAGGGCTACACCTTC. Translation gives CASSPRATGEGYTF.

J is TRBJ2-7 and V is TRBV6-5, with 11 bases matching TRBD2. V lost 0 bases and J lost 3; bases outside the gene matches: 4. Germline values: CDR1 MNHEY, CDR2 SVGAGI. The CDR3 has 16 residues. The CDR3 sequence: CASSYSPTSGGYEQYF. The DNA of the CDR3 is TGTGCCAGCAGTTACTCCCCAACTAGCGGGGGCTACGAGCAGTACTTC.

The chain recombines TRBV2 with TRBJ2-1; D gene ambiguous. Germline V gene sequence: CDR1 SNHLY, CDR2 FYNNEI. CDR3 length: 13 amino acids. The V gene lost 0 bases and the J gene lost 10 bases, with 10 bases spanning the gap. CDR3 region: CASSEAVYGEQFF. In nucleotides, the CDR3 is TGTGCCAGCAGTGAAGCAGTTTATGGGGAGCAGTTCTTC. The full variable domain, its missing parts supplied by reference TRBV2 and TRBJ2-1, is EPEVTQTPSHQVTQMGQEVILRCVPISNHLYFYWYRQILGQKVEFLVSFYNNEISEKSEIFDDQFSVERPDGSNFTLKIRSTKLEDSAMYFCASSEAVYGEQFFGPGTRLTVL.

The gene calls are TRBV11-1 and TRBJ2-1; D not certain. Germline CDR1 SGHAT, CDR2 FQDESV (reference sequence). This CDR3 spans 10 amino acids. V shed 8 bases and J shed 4 bases, with 3 bases lying between them. CDR3 coding DNA: TGTGCCAGCGGATACAATGAGCAGTTCTTC. Its protein is CASGYNEQFF. Using reference TRBV11-1 and TRBJ2-1 for the parts outside the CDR3, the full variable domain is EAEVAQSPRYKITEKSQAVAFWCDPISGHATLYWYRQILGQGPELLVQFQDESVVDDSQLPKDRFSAERLKGVDSTLKIQPAELGDSAMYLCASGYNEQFFGPGTRLTVL.